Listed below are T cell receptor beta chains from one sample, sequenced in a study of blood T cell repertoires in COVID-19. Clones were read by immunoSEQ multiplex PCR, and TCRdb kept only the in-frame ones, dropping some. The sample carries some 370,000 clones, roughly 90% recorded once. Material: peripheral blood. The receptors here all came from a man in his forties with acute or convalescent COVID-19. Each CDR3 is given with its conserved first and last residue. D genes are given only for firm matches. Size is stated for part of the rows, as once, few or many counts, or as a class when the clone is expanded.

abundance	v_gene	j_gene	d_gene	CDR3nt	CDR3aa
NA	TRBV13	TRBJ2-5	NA	TGTGCCAGCAGCCTTCTGGTCTCGCGGGAGACCCAGTACTTC	CASSLLVSRETQYF
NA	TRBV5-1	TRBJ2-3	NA	TGCGCCAGCAGCTTGGATCAGGGGTGGACAGATACGCAGTATTTT	CASSLDQGWTDTQYF
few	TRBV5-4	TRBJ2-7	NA	TGTGCCAGCAGCTTGGCCGGCAGGGGTGACGAGCAGTACTTC	CASSLAGRGDEQYF
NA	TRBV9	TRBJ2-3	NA	TGTGCCAGCAGCCTTCGAACAGGGCTTGCTGAGGCAGATACGCAGTATTTT	CASSLRTGLAEADTQYF
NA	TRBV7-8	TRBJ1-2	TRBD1	TGTGCCAGCAGCTGGGGGACAGCAAACTATGGCTACACCTTC	CASSWGTANYGYTF
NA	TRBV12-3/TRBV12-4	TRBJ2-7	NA	TGTGCCAGCAGTTTATTTTTGGCTGAGCAGTACTTC	CASSLFLAEQYF
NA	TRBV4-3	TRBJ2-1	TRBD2	TGCGCCAGCAGCCCGGGGGGCTCCTACAATGAGCAGTTCTTC	CASSPGGSYNEQFF
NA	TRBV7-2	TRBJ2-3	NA	TGTGCCAGCATCCCAACTTCGGCAGATACGCAGTATTTT	CASIPTSADTQYF
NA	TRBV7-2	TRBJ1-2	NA	TGTGCCAGCAGCTTGAATGAGGGTCGCGGCTACACCTTC	CASSLNEGRGYTF
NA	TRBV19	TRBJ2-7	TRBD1	TGTGCCAGTAGTATAGGGACAGGGACTTACGAGCAGTACTTC	CASSIGTGTYEQYF
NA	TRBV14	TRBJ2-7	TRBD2	TGTGCCAGCAGCCCGCTTCAGCGGGAGAGCTCCTACGAGCAGTACTTC	CASSPLQRESSYEQYF
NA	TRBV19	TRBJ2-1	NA	TGTGCCAGTAGCGCGGGGGCTCCCGTTGGTGAGCAGTTCTTC	CASSAGAPVGEQFF
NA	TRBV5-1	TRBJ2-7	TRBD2	TGCGCCAGCACCCCAGCGGGGAGCTCCTACGAGCAGTACTTC	CASTPAGSSYEQYF
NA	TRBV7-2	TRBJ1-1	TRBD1	TGTGCCAGCAGCCTCCGGACAGGGGGAGTCACTGAAGCTTTCTTT	CASSLRTGGVTEAFF
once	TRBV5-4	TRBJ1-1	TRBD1	TGTGCCAGCAGCTTCCGGACAGGAGGGAACACTGAAGCTTTCTTT	CASSFRTGGNTEAFF
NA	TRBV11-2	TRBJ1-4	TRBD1	TGTGCCAGCAGCTTAGCACGGGGACAGGGAACTAATGAAAAACTGTTTTTT	CASSLARGQGTNEKLFF
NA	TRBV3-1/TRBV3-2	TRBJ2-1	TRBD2	TGTGCCAGCAGCCCGGGGGGGCTAGGGCAGTTCTTC	CASSPGGLGQFF
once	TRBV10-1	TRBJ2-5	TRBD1	TGCGCCAGCAGATGCAGAGGGACAGGGAGATACCAAGAGACCCAGTACTTC	CASRCRGTGRYQETQYF
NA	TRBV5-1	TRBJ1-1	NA	TGCGCCAGCAGCTTGGGGAGTACCTTGGGCACTGAAGCTTTCTTT	CASSLGSTLGTEAFF
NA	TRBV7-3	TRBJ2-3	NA	TGTGCCAGCAGCTTAACGGGAGGTCAGGCAGATACGCAGTATTTT	CASSLTGGQADTQYF
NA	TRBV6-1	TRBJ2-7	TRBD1	TGTGCCAGCAGTGAAGCTGGGGGACAGGGAAGCGACGAGCAGTACTTC	CASSEAGGQGSDEQYF
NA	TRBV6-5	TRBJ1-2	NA	TGTGCCATCGGATGGAGGGACTATGGCTACACCTTC	CAIGWRDYGYTF
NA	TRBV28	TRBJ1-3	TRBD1	TGTGCCAGCACCACCCGAAGACAGGGATCTGGAAACACCATATATTTT	CASTTRRQGSGNTIYF
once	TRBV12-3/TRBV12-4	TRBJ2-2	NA	TGTGCCAGCACCCCCACTACCGGGGAGCTGTTTTTT	CASTPTTGELFF
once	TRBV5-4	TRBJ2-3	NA	TGTGCCAGCAGCTTGGGGCAGGGCTCCTTCGGGACAGATACGCAGTATTTT	CASSLGQGSFGTDTQYF
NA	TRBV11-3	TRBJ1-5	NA	TGTGCCAGCAGCTTAGTTCGGGGGACGCGCAATCAGCCCCAGCATTTT	CASSLVRGTRNQPQHF
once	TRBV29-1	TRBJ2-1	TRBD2	TGCAGCGTTGATTTGGGACTAGCGGGAGAGGTCACGGAGTTCTTC	CSVDLGLAGEVTEFF
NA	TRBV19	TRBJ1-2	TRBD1	TGTGCCAGTAGTGAAAGCGGGACAGGGGGCCAGCGGGGCTATGGCTACACCTTC	CASSESGTGGQRGYGYTF
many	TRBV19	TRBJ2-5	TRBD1	TGTGCCAGTAGTATGACAGGGGCCGGGTCCCAAGAGACCCAGTACTTC	CASSMTGAGSQETQYF
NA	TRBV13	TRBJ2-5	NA	TGTGCCAGCAGCTTACGAACGGCGGGGCAAGAGACCCAGTACTTC	CASSLRTAGQETQYF
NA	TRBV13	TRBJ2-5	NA	TGTGCCAGCAGCCGCCCTAAGAGGTACCAAGAGACCCAGTACTTC	CASSRPKRYQETQYF
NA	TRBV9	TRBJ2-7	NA	TGTGCCAGCAGCGTGACCCCAGAGGTCCGAGAGCAGTACTTC	CASSVTPEVREQYF
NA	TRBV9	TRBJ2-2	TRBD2	TGTGCCAGCAGCGCCACTAGCGGGGGGATCACCGGGGAGCTGTTTTTT	CASSATSGGITGELFF
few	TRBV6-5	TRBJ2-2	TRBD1	TGTGCCAGCAGTTCCCGGAATCACAGGGGCACCGGGGAGCTGTTTTTT	CASSSRNHRGTGELFF
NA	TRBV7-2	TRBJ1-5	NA	TGTGCCAGCAGCTTAGAGGAAGGGGCGTCACAGCCCCAGCATTTT	CASSLEEGASQPQHF
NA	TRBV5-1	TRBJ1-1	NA	TGCGCCAGCAGCTTAAACAGGGTATCCACTGAAGCTTTCTTT	CASSLNRVSTEAFF
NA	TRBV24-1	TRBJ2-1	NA	TGTGCCACCAGTGCTGGTAGTGAGCAGTTCTTC	CATSAGSEQFF
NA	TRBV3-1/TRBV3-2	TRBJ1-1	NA	TGTGCCAGCAGCCAATATGGACAGCCTACAGAAGAAGCTTTCTTT	CASSQYGQPTEEAFF
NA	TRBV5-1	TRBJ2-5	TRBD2	TGCGCCAGCAGCTTGGCTCCCTCGGGGGGGGATAGAGAGACCCAGTACTTC	CASSLAPSGGDRETQYF
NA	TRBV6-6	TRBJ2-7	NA	TGTGCCAGCAGTTCGTCCGGGGTCTACGAGCAGTACTTC	CASSSSGVYEQYF
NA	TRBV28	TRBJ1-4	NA	TGTGCCAGCAGTGACCTACCTTCTGGAGCTAATGAAAAACTGTTTTTT	CASSDLPSGANEKLFF
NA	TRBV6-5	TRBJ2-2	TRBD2	TGTGCCAGCCGGGGGGTAGCCGGGGAGCTGTTTTTT	CASRGVAGELFF
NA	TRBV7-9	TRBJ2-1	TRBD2	TGTGCCAGCAGCCCCGACTCTAGCGGGATGAACGATGAGCAGTTCTTC	CASSPDSSGMNDEQFF
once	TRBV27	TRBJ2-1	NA	TGTGCCAGCAGAGTGAATCAGGTCGGTGAGCAGTTCTTC	CASRVNQVGEQFF
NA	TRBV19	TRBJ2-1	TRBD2	TGTGCCAGTAGTATAGTCCAGAGCGGGGCGTCCTACAATGAGCAGTTCTTC	CASSIVQSGASYNEQFF
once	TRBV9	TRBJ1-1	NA	TGTGCCAGCAGCCCCGGACATTCGAACACTGAAGCTTTCTTT	CASSPGHSNTEAFF
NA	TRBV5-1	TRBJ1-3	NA	TGCGCCAGCAGCCCCCTCCCGGGGGACACCATATATTTT	CASSPLPGDTIYF
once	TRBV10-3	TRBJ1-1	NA	TGTGCCATCAGCGCGGGGTCAACGGACACTGAAGCTTTCTTT	CAISAGSTDTEAFF
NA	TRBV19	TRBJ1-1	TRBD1	TGTGCCAGTAGTTTACAGGGGGCGATTGAAGCTTTCTTT	CASSLQGAIEAFF
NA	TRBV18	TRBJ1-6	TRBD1	TGTGCCAGCTCACCTTGGGGACAGGGCACAAATAATTCACCCCTCCACTTT	CASSPWGQGTNNSPLHF
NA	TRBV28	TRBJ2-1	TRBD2	TGTGCCAGCAGTCCCCGGACTAGCGGGAAAAATGAGCAGTTCTTC	CASSPRTSGKNEQFF
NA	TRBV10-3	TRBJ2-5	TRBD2	TGTGCCATCAGTGAAGTAAGCGGGGGGGGAGAGACCCAGTACTTC	CAISEVSGGGETQYF
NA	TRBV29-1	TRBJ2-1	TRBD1	TGCAGCGCCTTCGGGACAGGCGAAGAATCGTACGTATACAATGAGCAGTTCTTC	CSAFGTGEESYVYNEQFF
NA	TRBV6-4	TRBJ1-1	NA	TGTGCCAGTAAAGGACAACCGAACACTGAAGCTTTCTTT	CASKGQPNTEAFF
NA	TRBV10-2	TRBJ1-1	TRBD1	TGCGCCAGCGTAGAGGGGGCGTGGGACACTGAAGCTTTCTTT	CASVEGAWDTEAFF